The 27 T cell receptor beta chains listed next were all sequenced from one sample in a study of T cells after yellow fever vaccination. One entry per CDR3 protein results from TCRdb running MiXCR on the 5' RACE reads. The sample contains roughly 15,000 distinct CDR3 sequences, 6% to 8% of which appear only once. The source material was PBMCs, either bulk or a sorted T-cell subset (CD4+, CD8+, memory, or dextramer-sorted; not recorded which), sampled on the day of the yellow fever booster vaccination. The receptors were sampled from a man aged 18 to 35 who received the YFV17D yellow fever vaccine.

This clonotype was seen many times. The chain recombines TRBV6-2 or TRBV6-3 with TRBJ1-6, with 8 bases matching TRBD1. The CDR3 extends over 14 amino acids. Germline V gene data show CDR1 as MNHEY and CDR2 as SVGEGT. With V trimmed by 6 bases and J by 7 bases, 5 bases remained unmatched. CDR3 in amino acids: CASRGQGWNSPLHF. Written as DNA, the CDR3 is TGTGCCAGCAGAGGACAGGGCTGGAATTCACCCCTCCACTTT.

By share, this clonotype ranks as medium-sized (0.01 to 0.1%). The chain has TRBV12-3 or TRBV12-4 and TRBJ1-6, with a tentative D call TRBD1 (6 bases). V lost 5 bases, J lost 4 bases, and 15 bases lay in between. The CDR3 runs to 16 residues. The CDR3 spells CASSPGGHSYNSPLHF. As DNA, the CDR3 is TGTGCCAGCAGTCCCGGGGGCCATTCATATAATTCACCCCTCCACTTT.

Many counts were recorded for this clonotype. The rearrangement joins TRBV5-1 to TRBJ1-1, with D unclear. CDR1 and CDR2 (germline): SGHRS, YFSETQ. V dropped 8 bases and J dropped 1 base, with 18 bases sitting between them. CDR3 length: 15 residues. CDR3 amino acids: CASTALQTENTEAFF. The CDR3 nucleotides are TGCGCCAGTACCGCACTTCAAACAGAGAACACTGAAGCTTTCTTT.

The sample holds a few counts of this clonotype. The J gene is TRBJ2-7, the V gene TRBV12-5; D may be TRBD1 (5 bases). Germline CDR1 is LGHNT and CDR2 is FRNRAP. V was shortened by 1 base and J by 5 bases, with 9 bases between the two germline ends. The CDR3 sequence is 13 residues long. The CDR3 loop reads CASGLEGFNEQYF. The CDR3 nucleotides read TGTGCTAGTGGTTTGGAGGGGTTCAACGAGCAGTACTTC.

This clonotype ranks as medium-sized (0.01 to 0.1%). The chain employs TRBV12-3 or TRBV12-4 and TRBJ2-3, with D perhaps TRBD1 (6 bases). The CDR3 contains 16 residues. V was clipped by 4 bases and J by 2 bases, with 16 bases between them. CDR3 sequence reads: CASSSGAGSFTDTQYF. The CDR3 DNA sequence: TGTGCCAGCAGTTCAGGGGCCGGTTCCTTCACAGATACGCAGTATTTT.

This clonotype ranks as medium-sized. The chain uses TRBV5-1 and TRBJ2-5; the D is unclear. The V gene's germline CDR1 is SGHRS and CDR2 YFSETQ. CDR3 length equals 12 residues. V lost 0 bases to trimming and J lost 7 bases, with 7 bases between them. The CDR3 DNA follows: TGCGCCAGCAGCTTGGAAGGTGGGACCCAGTACTTC. Its protein product is CASSLEGGTQYF.

This clonotype rates as medium-sized (0.01 to 0.1%). J is TRBJ2-7 and V is TRBV5-1, with TRBD1 matching 11 bases. V lost 4 bases and J lost 6; bases outside the gene matches: 9. Germline CDR1 and CDR2: SGHRS and YFSETQ. The CDR3 extends over 15 amino acids. The CDR3 DNA reads TGCGCCAGCAGCCTGCAGGACAGGGGGCAAAGCGAGCAGTACTTC. It translates to CASSLQDRGQSEQYF.

This clonotype counts as medium-sized. The CDR3 sequence is CASSTGTPGRNTQYF. Written as DNA, the CDR3 is TGCGCCAGCAGCACCGGGACGCCGGGCAGGAATACGCAGTATTTT. The V and J genes are TRBV5-1 and TRBJ2-3; D might be TRBD1 or TRBD2, each matching 5 bases. V was trimmed by 4 bases and J by 7 bases, leaving 19 bases between them. Germline CDR1 reads SGHRS; CDR2 reads YFSETQ. The CDR3 spans 15 residues.

In this sample, this clonotype turned up many times. The chain uses TRBV29-1 and TRBJ2-5; 7 bases are shared with TRBD2. The CDR3 is made up of 12 amino acids. V lost 6 bases, J lost 1 base, and 2 bases stayed unmatched. Germline assignment: CDR1 SQVTM and CDR2 ANQGSEA. The CDR3: CSVGGGQETQYF. The CDR3, as DNA: TGCAGCGTGGGGGGGGGCCAAGAGACCCAGTACTTC.

Many counts were recorded for this clonotype. The J gene is TRBJ2-1, the V gene TRBV7-2, with 13 positions matching TRBD2. The germline V gene has CDR1 SGHTA and CDR2 FQGNSA. CDR3 length equals 18 residues. V dropped 1 base and J dropped 6; count of bases not matched to a gene: 9. CDR3 amino acids: CASSLDRIGLAGANEQFF. In DNA, the CDR3 is TGTGCCAGCAGCTTAGATCGGATAGGACTAGCGGGGGCCAATGAGCAGTTCTTC.

By sample fraction, this clonotype is medium-sized. J is TRBJ2-5 and V is TRBV6-5; 7 bases align to TRBD2. Germline V gene lookup returns CDR1 MNHEY and CDR2 SVGAGI. Germline trimming cut 5 bases from V and 1 base from J; bases unmatched to any gene: 4. The CDR3 has 14 amino acids. This CDR3 reads CASSQSSGQETQYF. The CDR3 DNA reads TGTGCCAGCAGTCAGTCTAGCGGCCAAGAGACCCAGTACTTC.

This clonotype was recorded at least ten times. The V gene is TRBV28, the J gene TRBJ1-5; 9 bases agree with TRBD1. This CDR3 spans 15 amino acids. V shed 6 bases and J 3 bases; nucleotides not matched to a gene: 6. Germline V CDR1 and CDR2: MDHEN, SYDVKM. The CDR3: CASSWTGVNNQPQHF. Here the CDR3 DNA reads TGTGCCAGCAGCTGGACAGGGGTGAACAATCAGCCCCAGCATTTT.

This clonotype appeared many times. The chain is built from TRBV7-2 and TRBJ1-2, with D perhaps TRBD1 (6 bases). The CDR3 runs 15 residues. V lost 4 bases and J 4 bases, leaving 16 bases between the germline ends. Germline CDR1 SGHTA, CDR2 FQGNSA. Written as DNA, the CDR3 is TGTGCCAGCAGCTCACAGGGAGTGGGGCTCTATGGCTACACCTTC. Translated: CASSSQGVGLYGYTF.

This clonotype was seen ten or more times. The CDR3 does not end in the conserved phenylalanine or tryptophan, so this is likely a read error. The V and J genes are TRBV9 and TRBJ1-6; weak D call: TRBD1 (5 bases). Trimming removed 0 bases at V and 10 bases at J, with 11 bases between. This CDR3 has 14 residues. Germline CDR1 SGDLS, CDR2 YYNGEE. CDR3 nucleotides: TGTGCCAGCAGCGTAGAGGACATCCCCTCACCCCTCCACCTT. Its translation is CASSVEDIPSPLHL.

This clonotype was found many times. The rearrangement links TRBV6-2 or TRBV6-3 to TRBJ2-5, with D unclear. CDR1 and CDR2 (germline): MNHEY, SVGEGT. The CDR3 runs 13 residues. Trimming pared 8 bases from V and 5 bases from J, leaving 15 bases between. In DNA form, the CDR3 reads TGTGCCAGCTCATTGGTCTCCTGGGAGACCCAGTACTTC. Translating gives CASSLVSWETQYF.

This clonotype turned up a few times. This chain connects TRBV2 to TRBJ1-2, with D possibly TRBD1 on 5 matching bases. Trimming pared 1 base from V and 4 bases from J, leaving 10 bases between. Germline V gene data show CDR1 as SNHLY and CDR2 as FYNNEI. The CDR3 length is 14 residues. DNA for the CDR3: TGTGCCAGCAGTGAAGAAATCGGGGCCTATGGCTACACCTTC. This sequence encodes CASSEEIGAYGYTF.

This clonotype counts as medium-sized. V and J are TRBV12-3 or TRBV12-4 and TRBJ2-2; a weak D match, TRBD2 (6 bases). The germline V and J ends were trimmed by 2 bases and 5 bases, with 12 bases remaining between them. This CDR3 comprises 15 residues. This chain's CDR3 is CASSLSGGRTGELFF. As DNA, the CDR3 is TGTGCCAGCAGTTTATCCGGGGGACGAACCGGGGAGCTGTTTTTT.

This clonotype was detected ten times or more. The chain joins TRBV7-2 to TRBJ1-2; D is possibly TRBD1 (5 bases). CDR1 and CDR2 from the germline V gene are SGHTA and FQGNSA. This CDR3 has 15 amino acids. Trimming took off 7 bases at V and 4 bases at J, with 19 bases between the two ends. Here the CDR3 DNA reads TGTGCCAGCACCCCTCCCACGACAGCCGTCTATGGCTACACCTTC. Encoded protein: CASTPPTTAVYGYTF.

There are many counts of this clonotype. The J gene is TRBJ2-7, the V gene TRBV10-1; TRBD1 is a possible D gene (5 bases). The CDR3 runs to 14 residues. Germline values: CDR1 WNHNN, CDR2 SYGVQD (reference sequence). Trimming took off 3 bases at V and 4 bases at J, with 13 bases between the two ends. In DNA form, the CDR3 reads TGCGCCAGCAGTGAAGCTGGACACTCTTACGAGCAGTACTTC. It translates to CASSEAGHSYEQYF.

This clonotype was seen repeatedly, ten times or more. The J gene is TRBJ2-1, the V gene TRBV7-2; 11 bases are shared with TRBD2. The ends lost 3 bases at V and 1 base at J; junction bases unmatched: 2. This CDR3 contains 16 residues. Per germline, CDR1 SGHTA and CDR2 FQGNSA. The CDR3 DNA follows: TGTGCCAGCAGCTTGTCTAGCGGGGGGTCCTACAATGAGCAGTTCTTC. It is translated as CASSLSSGGSYNEQFF.

This clonotype appeared many times. The rearrangement uses TRBV7-9 and TRBJ2-5, with D maybe TRBD1 (5 bases). CDR3 length equals 14 residues. Germline CDR1 is SEHNR and CDR2 is FQNEAQ (reference sequence). Trimming removed 0 bases from V and 3 bases from J, with 8 bases in between. CDR3 amino acids: CASSLAPDKETQYF. Here the CDR3 DNA reads TGTGCCAGCAGCTTAGCCCCGGACAAAGAGACCCAGTACTTC.

In this sample, this clonotype turned up many times. V and J are TRBV19 and TRBJ1-4; a weak D match, TRBD1 (6 bases). Germline loops: CDR1 LNHDA, CDR2 SQIVND (reference sequence). The CDR3 contains 16 residues. V was trimmed by 5 bases and J by 7 bases, leaving 20 bases between them. The CDR3 loop reads CASSLTRRDTTEKLFF. The CDR3 nucleotides are TGTGCCAGTAGTTTGACCCGGCGGGACACCACTGAAAAACTGTTTTTT.

This clonotype was seen many times. The gene calls are TRBV7-2 and TRBJ2-7; 11 bases fit TRBD2. CDR3 length: 18 amino acids. Losses at the gene ends were 1 base for V and 9 bases for J; bases not matched to a gene: 17. Germline V lookup: CDR1 SGHTA, CDR2 FQGNSA. CDR3 sequence reads: CASSLVLGIGSGGAAQYF. The CDR3 coding sequence is TGTGCCAGCAGCTTAGTTCTCGGGATTGGTAGCGGGGGGGCCGCGCAGTACTTC.

The chain has TRBV4-2 and TRBJ2-1, with 7 bases identical to TRBD2. Looked up from germline, CDR1 is LGHNA and CDR2 is YNFKEQ. This CDR3 is built from 15 residues. Written as DNA, the CDR3 is TGTGGGTGGAGTAAGCTCGGCGGGGGTTACAATGAGCAGTTCTTC. Its protein is CGWSKLGGGYNEQFF.

This clonotype was seen more than once but under ten times. The genes are TRBV6-5 and TRBJ2-1; the D gene is possibly TRBD2 (6 bases). The ends were cut back, 7 bases at V and 0 bases at J, with 10 bases in the middle. Germline CDR1 and CDR2: MNHEY and SVGAGI. The CDR3 consists of 14 residues. The CDR3 protein is CASKEGPSYNEQFF. CDR3 DNA: TGTGCCAGCAAGGAGGGGCCCTCCTACAATGAGCAGTTCTTC.

This clonotype is termed medium-sized. The chain recombines TRBV7-6 with TRBJ2-5; TRBD2 aligns across 8 bases. Per the germline V gene, CDR1 is SGHVS and CDR2 is FNYEAQ. V trimming: 5 bases; J trimming: 1 base; junction bases outside the gene matches: 6. The CDR3 covers 15 residues. The CDR3 sequence is CASSRGGTLQETQYF. CDR3 bases: TGTGCCAGCAGCCGCGGGGGGACCCTCCAAGAGACCCAGTACTTC. Drawing the rest from reference TRBV7-6 and TRBJ2-5, the complete variable domain is GAGVSQSPRYKVTKRGQDVALRCDPISGHVSLYWYRQALGQGPEFLTYFNYEAQQDKSGLPNDRFSAERPEGSISTLTIQRTEQRDSAMYRCASSRGGTLQETQYFGPGTRLLVL.

In its sample, this clonotype was seen many times. The CDR3 DNA follows: TGTGCCAGCAGCTTAGCGGAGAACTCCTACGAGCAGTACGTC. It yields the protein CASSLAENSYEQYV. V usage is TRBV7-9 and J usage is TRBJ2-7; no firm D call. CDR1 is SEHNR, CDR2 FQNEAQ, per germline (reference sequence). V shed 0 bases and J shed 0 bases, with 6 bases lying between them. The CDR3 consists of 14 residues.